This is a list of T cell receptor beta chains from one sample in a study of shared clonotypes between healthy human individuals. Repertoires were generated with immunoSEQ multiplex PCR, while TCRdb's copy carries only in-frame clones and drops some. The sample has about 510,000 clones; about three quarters are singletons. Material for sequencing was PBMCs. Receptor source: a woman aged 40 to 50 in good health. Some clones in this sample may be carry-over from other donors' samples. Both conserved end residues are part of each CDR3. The D gene is left open where the match is weak. Clone size is not always given. Where it is, it says once, few, many or a class for expanded clones.

>TRBJ2-7|.|TRBD1|16|TRBV28
CASRRSGTGVLYEQYF
TGTGCCAGCAGAAGATCCGGGACAGGGGTCTTATACGAGCAGTACTTC
>TRBJ1-6|.|.|15|TRBV27
CASSLGKPVDSPLHF
TGTGCCAGCAGTTTAGGAAAGCCTGTGGATTCACCCCTCCACTTT
>TRBJ2-5|.|TRBD2|15|TRBV2
CASSDVAGVQETQYF
TGTGCCAGCAGTGATGTAGCGGGAGTCCAAGAGACCCAGTACTTC
>TRBJ2-3|.|TRBD2|16|TRBV18
CASSGTGTSGKDTQYF
TGTGCCAGCTCAGGAACCGGGACTAGCGGGAAAGATACGCAGTATTTT
>TRBJ2-7|.|.|14|TRBV27
CASSYQGSPYEQYF
TGTGCCAGCAGTTACCAGGGTAGCCCCTACGAGCAGTACTTC
>TRBJ2-4|.|TRBD1|14|TRBV6-1
CASRETGKPIFQYF
TGTGCCAGCAGAGAGACAGGGAAGCCAATTTTTCAGTACTTC
>TRBJ2-3|.|TRBD2|15|TRBV7-9
CASSPIRGRGDTQYF
TGTGCCAGCAGCCCCATACGCGGGAGAGGAGATACGCAGTATTTT
>TRBJ2-3|.|.|13|TRBV14
CASSQDLEDTQYF
TGTGCCAGCAGCCAAGATCTGGAAGATACGCAGTATTTT
>TRBJ2-3|.|.|16|TRBV23-1
CASSQSDKKGTDTQYF
TGCGCCAGCAGTCAATCGGACAAGAAAGGCACAGATACGCAGTATTTT
>TRBJ2-1|.|.|21|TRBV27
CASSLTVSVGGRHHSYNEQFF
TGTGCCAGCAGTTTAACCGTATCTGTGGGAGGCCGACACCACTCCTACAATGAGCAGTTCTTC
>TRBJ2-7|.|.|14|TRBV18
CASAPGGTYGEQYF
TGTGCCAGCGCACCGGGCGGGACCTACGGCGAGCAGTACTTC
>TRBJ2-5|.|.|15|TRBV5-6
CASSLGPGATETQYF
TGTGCCAGCAGCTTGGGGCCGGGGGCGACGGAGACCCAGTACTTC
>TRBJ1-5|.|TRBD1|15|TRBV5-1
CASSPGGDNNQPQHF
TGCGCCAGCAGCCCAGGGGGGGACAACAATCAGCCCCAGCATTTT
>TRBJ2-3|few|.|14|TRBV13
CASSSRSSTDTQYF
TGTGCCAGCAGCTCCCGATCTAGCACAGATACGCAGTATTTT